Listed below are T cell receptor beta chains from one sample, sequenced in a study of Graves' ophthalmopathy and Graves' hyperthyroidism. One entry per CDR3 protein, called by TCRdb with MiXCR from the multiplex PCR reads. The profile shows over a million distinct CDR3 sequences, 36% of them singletons. Sequenced sample: peripheral blood or thyroid tissue (not recorded which). The receptors originated from an adult man with Graves' hyperthyroidism. The CDR3 runs from the conserved cysteine through the conserved F or W. The D gene is left open where the match is weak. Where a row states a size, it is once, few, many or the class of an expanded clone; other rows omit it.

J: TRBJ2-7
V: TRBV4-1
size: few
D: TRBD2
CDR3: CASSQVGLAATYEQYF
DNA: TGCGCCAGCAGCCAAGTAGGACTAGCGGCAACCTACGAGCAGTACTTC

J: TRBJ2-7
V: TRBV4-1
size: few
D: NA
CDR3: CASSQVFNSNYEQYF
DNA: TGCGCCAGCAGCCAAGTGTTCAACAGTAACTACGAGCAGTACTTC

J: TRBJ1-3
V: TRBV29-1
size: NA
D: NA
CDR3: CSLMGSLSGNTIYF
DNA: TGCAGCTTAATGGGCAGCCTCTCTGGAAACACCATATATTTT

J: TRBJ1-6
V: TRBV7-4
size: NA
D: TRBD1
CDR3: CASRPRQGVLNSPLHF
DNA: TGTGCCAGCAGACCAAGACAGGGGGTCCTAAATTCACCCCTCCACTTT

J: TRBJ1-4
V: TRBV30
size: once
D: NA
CDR3: CAWSGQNEKLFF
DNA: TGTGCCTGGAGTGGCCAAAATGAAAAACTGTTTTTT

J: TRBJ1-3
V: TRBV12-3/TRBV12-4
size: few
D: NA
CDR3: CASSPRRLNTIYF
DNA: TGTGCCAGCAGCCCCAGACGTTTAAACACCATATATTTT

J: TRBJ1-2
V: TRBV10-3
size: NA
D: TRBD1
CDR3: CAIRVQGYGYTF
DNA: TGTGCCATCAGGGTACAGGGGTATGGCTACACCTTC

J: TRBJ1-5
V: TRBV5-1
size: NA
D: TRBD1
CDR3: CASSLGTGTNQPQHF
DNA: TGCGCCAGCAGCTTGGGGACAGGTACCAATCAGCCCCAGCATTTT

J: TRBJ1-5
V: TRBV29-1
size: NA
D: NA
CDR3: CSVRDYNQPQHF
DNA: TGCAGCGTCAGGGACTACAATCAGCCCCAGCATTTT

J: TRBJ2-7
V: TRBV4-3
size: NA
D: TRBD2
CDR3: CASSQDYASGSYEQYF
DNA: TGCGCCAGCAGCCAAGATTATGCTAGCGGGAGCTACGAGCAGTACTTC

J: TRBJ2-2
V: TRBV5-1
size: few
D: NA
CDR3: CASSLEEFGELFF
DNA: TGCGCCAGCAGCTTGGAAGAGTTCGGGGAGCTGTTTTTT

J: TRBJ2-7
V: TRBV6-1
size: once
D: TRBD2
CDR3: CASRKGLAIEQYF
DNA: TGTGCCAGCAGGAAGGGACTAGCTATCGAGCAGTACTTC

J: TRBJ2-5
V: TRBV7-2
size: many
D: NA
CDR3: CASSAGDVWTQYF
DNA: TGTGCCAGCAGCGCAGGGGACGTTTGGACCCAGTACTTC

J: TRBJ2-7
V: TRBV14
size: few
D: TRBD1
CDR3: CASSQGTGSVYEQYF
DNA: TGTGCCAGCAGCCAAGGGACAGGGAGTGTTTACGAGCAGTACTTC

J: TRBJ2-7
V: TRBV20-1
size: NA
D: NA
CDR3: CSATGPKDEQYF
DNA: TGCAGTGCCACGGGACCGAAAGACGAGCAGTACTTC

J: TRBJ2-7
V: TRBV2
size: many
D: NA
CDR3: CASRLASEQYF
DNA: TGTGCCAGCAGACTAGCAAGCGAGCAGTACTTC

J: TRBJ2-7
V: TRBV20-1
size: NA
D: NA
CDR3: CSARERRGEGVAYEQYF
DNA: TGCAGTGCTAGAGAGCGGAGGGGCGAAGGAGTTGCCTACGAGCAGTACTTC

J: TRBJ1-1
V: TRBV10-3
size: many
D: TRBD1
CDR3: CASRTGLLEAFF
DNA: TGTGCCAGCAGGACAGGGTTATTAGAAGCTTTCTTT

J: TRBJ1-2
V: TRBV18
size: NA
D: TRBD1
CDR3: CASSPPGQGINYGYTF
DNA: TGTGCCAGCTCACCACCGGGACAGGGAATAAACTATGGCTACACCTTC

J: TRBJ2-2
V: TRBV19
size: few
D: TRBD2
CDR3: CASRPAWGLNTGELFF
DNA: TGTGCCAGTAGACCAGCTTGGGGACTAAACACCGGGGAGCTGTTTTTT

J: TRBJ1-1
V: TRBV20-1
size: NA
D: TRBD1
CDR3: CSARNTGQSTEAFF
DNA: TGCAGTGCTAGAAACACGGGACAGAGCACTGAAGCTTTCTTT

J: TRBJ2-5
V: TRBV19
size: many
D: TRBD2
CDR3: CASSIHVAGSVGETQYF
DNA: TGTGCCAGTAGTATCCACGTAGCGGGAAGTGTTGGAGAGACCCAGTACTTC

J: TRBJ2-4
V: TRBV7-2
size: NA
D: NA
CDR3: CASSLTVIAKNIQYF
DNA: TGTGCCAGCAGCTTGACAGTTATAGCCAAAAACATTCAGTACTTC